This T cell receptor beta chain was documented in a study of monozygotic twins with inflammatory bowel disease. Researchers used template switching to add UMIs featuring a 6-nucleotide sample barcode. For both chains, the TCRalpha and TCRbeta cDNA went through two nested PCRs of 16 and 9 cycles. After re-calling the 5' RACE reads, TCRdb lists one entry per CDR3 protein, DNA absent. The sample table includes about 160,000 distinct CDR3 sequences. About this clonotype itself: Its target is unknown.

This CDR3 has 15 amino acids. Germline values: CDR1 MNHNS, CDR2 SASEGT. Study results and caveats: With others, IBD patients shared fewer clonotypes than healthy twins did, especially with disease activity. Ultimately, a single strong signal or clonotype associated with IBD was not supported.

The sequence came from a human donor with ulcerative colitis or Crohn's disease, or a healthy co-twin of an affected twin (not recorded which). The chain is built from TRBV6-1 and TRBJ2-4; TCRdb returns TRBD1, unconfirmable since there is no DNA. The sample comprised blood. The CDR3: CASREQGLAKNIQYF.